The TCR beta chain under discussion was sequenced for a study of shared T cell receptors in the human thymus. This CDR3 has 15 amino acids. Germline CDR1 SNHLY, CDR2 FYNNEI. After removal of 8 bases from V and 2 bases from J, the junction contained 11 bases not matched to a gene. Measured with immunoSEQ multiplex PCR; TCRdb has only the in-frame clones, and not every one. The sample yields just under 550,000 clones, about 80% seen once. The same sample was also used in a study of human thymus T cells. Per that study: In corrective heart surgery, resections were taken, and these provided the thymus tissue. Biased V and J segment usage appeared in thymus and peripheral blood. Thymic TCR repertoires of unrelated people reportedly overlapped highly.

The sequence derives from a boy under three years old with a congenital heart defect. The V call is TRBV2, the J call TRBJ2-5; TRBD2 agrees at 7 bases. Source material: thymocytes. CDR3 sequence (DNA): TGTGCCAGCGGTTGGGCGGGAGTTAAACAAGAGACCCAGTACTTC. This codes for CASGWAGVKQETQYF.